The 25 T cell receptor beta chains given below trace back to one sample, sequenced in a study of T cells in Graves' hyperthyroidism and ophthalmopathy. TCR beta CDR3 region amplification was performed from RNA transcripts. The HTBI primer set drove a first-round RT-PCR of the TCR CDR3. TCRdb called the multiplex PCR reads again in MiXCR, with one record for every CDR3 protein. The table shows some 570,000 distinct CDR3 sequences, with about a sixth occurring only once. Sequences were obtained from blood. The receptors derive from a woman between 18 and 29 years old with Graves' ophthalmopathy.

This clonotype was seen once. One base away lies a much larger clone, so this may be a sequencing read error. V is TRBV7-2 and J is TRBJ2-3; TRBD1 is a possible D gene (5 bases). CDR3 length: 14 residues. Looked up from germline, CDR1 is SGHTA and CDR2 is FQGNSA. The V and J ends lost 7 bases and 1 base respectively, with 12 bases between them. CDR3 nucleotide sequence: TGTGCCAGCAAGGGGTTTCTTGGCACAGATACGCAGTATTTT. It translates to CASKGFLGTDTQYF.

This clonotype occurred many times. Written as DNA, the CDR3 is TGTGCCAGCAGACGGACAGGGTACGGTCAGCCCCAGCATTTT. As protein: CASRRTGYGQPQHF. The chain employs TRBV28 and TRBJ1-5; 8 bases are shared with TRBD1. V shed 6 bases, J shed 6 bases, and the junction held 7 bases outside the gene matches. CDR3 size: 14 residues. Germline V gene lookup returns CDR1 MDHEN and CDR2 SYDVKM.

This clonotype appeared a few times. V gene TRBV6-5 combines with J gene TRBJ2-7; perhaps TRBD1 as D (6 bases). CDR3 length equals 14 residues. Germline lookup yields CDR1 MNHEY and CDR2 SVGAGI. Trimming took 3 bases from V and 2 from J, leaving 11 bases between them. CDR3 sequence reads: CASSYGRDTYEQYF. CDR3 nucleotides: TGTGCCAGCAGTTATGGTAGGGACACCTACGAGCAGTACTTC.

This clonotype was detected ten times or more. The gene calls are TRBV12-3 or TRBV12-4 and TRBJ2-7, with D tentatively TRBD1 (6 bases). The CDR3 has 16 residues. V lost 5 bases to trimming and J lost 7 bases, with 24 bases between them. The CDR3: CASSLWQGPRSGEQYF. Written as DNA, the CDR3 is TGTGCCAGCAGTCTATGGCAGGGGCCCCGTTCGGGAGAGCAGTACTTC.

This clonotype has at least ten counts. The CDR3 region has the DNA TGTGCCAGCACCCCCAGCGGGCCCACTGAAGCTTTCTTT. Translation: CASTPSGPTEAFF. The chain couples TRBV12-3 or TRBV12-4 to TRBJ1-1; D is unclear. V lost 7 bases, J lost 4 bases, and 13 bases lay in between. The CDR3 runs 13 residues.

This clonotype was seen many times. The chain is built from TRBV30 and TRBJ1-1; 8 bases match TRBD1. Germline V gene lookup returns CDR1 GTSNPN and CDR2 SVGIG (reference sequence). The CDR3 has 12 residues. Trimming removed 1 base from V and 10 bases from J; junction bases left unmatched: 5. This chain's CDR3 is CAWSGTGFRAFF. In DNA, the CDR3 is TGTGCCTGGAGTGGGACAGGGTTTCGAGCTTTCTTT.

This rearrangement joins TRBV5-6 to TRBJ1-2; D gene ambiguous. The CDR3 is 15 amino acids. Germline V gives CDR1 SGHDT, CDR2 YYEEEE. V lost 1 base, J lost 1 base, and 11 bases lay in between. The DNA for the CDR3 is TGTGCCAGCAGCTTGTTTGACCGAGATAACTATGGCTACACCTTC. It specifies CASSLFDRDNYGYTF. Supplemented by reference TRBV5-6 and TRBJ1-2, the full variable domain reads DAGVTQSPTHLIKTRGQQVTLRCSPKSGHDTVSWYQQALGQGPQFIFQYYEEEERQRGNFPDRFSGHQFPNYSSELNVNALLLGDSALYLCASSLFDRDNYGYTFGSGTRLTVV.

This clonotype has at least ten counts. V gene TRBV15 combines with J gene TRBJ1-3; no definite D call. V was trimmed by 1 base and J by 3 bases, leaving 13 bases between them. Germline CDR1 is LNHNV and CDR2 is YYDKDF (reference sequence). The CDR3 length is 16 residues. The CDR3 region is CATSRVGLLLGNTIYF. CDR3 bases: TGTGCCACCAGCAGAGTTGGGCTGCTTCTTGGAAACACCATATATTTT. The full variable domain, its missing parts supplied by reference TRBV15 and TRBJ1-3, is DAMVIQNPRYQVTQFGKPVTLSCSQTLNHNVMYWYQQKSSQAPKLLFHYYDKDFNNEADTPDNFQSRRPNTSFCFLDIRSPGLGDTAMYLCATSRVGLLLGNTIYFGEGSWLTVV.

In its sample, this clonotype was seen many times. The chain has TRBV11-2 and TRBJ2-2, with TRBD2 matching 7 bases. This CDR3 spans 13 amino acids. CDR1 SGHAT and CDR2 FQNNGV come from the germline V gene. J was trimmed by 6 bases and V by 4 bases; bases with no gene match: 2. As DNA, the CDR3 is TGTGCCAGCAGCTGGGAGGGATCCGGGGAGCTGTTTTTT. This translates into CASSWEGSGELFF. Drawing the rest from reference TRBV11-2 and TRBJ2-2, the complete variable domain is EAGVAQSPRYKIIEKRQSVAFWCNPISGHATLYWYQQILGQGPKLLIQFQNNGVVDDSQLPKDRFSAERLKGVDSTLKIQPAKLEDSAVYLCASSWEGSGELFFGEGSRLTVL.

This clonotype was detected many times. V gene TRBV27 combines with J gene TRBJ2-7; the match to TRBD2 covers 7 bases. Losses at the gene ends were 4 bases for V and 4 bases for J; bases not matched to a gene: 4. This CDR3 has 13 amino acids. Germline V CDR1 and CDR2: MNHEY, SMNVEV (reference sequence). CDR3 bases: TGTGCCAGCAGTTCCACTAGCGCGTACGAGCAGTACTTC. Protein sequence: CASSSTSAYEQYF.

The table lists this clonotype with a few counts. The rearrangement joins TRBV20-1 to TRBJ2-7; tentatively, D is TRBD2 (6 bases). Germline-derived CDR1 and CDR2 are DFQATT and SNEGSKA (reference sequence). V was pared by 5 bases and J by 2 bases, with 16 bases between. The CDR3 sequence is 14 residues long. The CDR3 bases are TGCAGTGCTGCTGGGACTGGCCCTACCTACGAGCAGTACTTC. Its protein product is CSAAGTGPTYEQYF.

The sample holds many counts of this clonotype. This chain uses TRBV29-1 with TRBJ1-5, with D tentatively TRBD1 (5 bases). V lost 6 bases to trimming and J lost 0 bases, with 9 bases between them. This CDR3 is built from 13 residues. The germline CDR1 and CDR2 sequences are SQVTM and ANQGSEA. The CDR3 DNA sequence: TGCAGCGTGACGGACACTAGCAATCAGCCCCAGCATTTT. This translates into CSVTDTSNQPQHF.

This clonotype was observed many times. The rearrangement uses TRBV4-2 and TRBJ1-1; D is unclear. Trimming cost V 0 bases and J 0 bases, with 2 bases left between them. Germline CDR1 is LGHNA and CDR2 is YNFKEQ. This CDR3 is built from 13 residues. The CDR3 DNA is TGTGCCAGCAGCCAAGAACTGAACACTGAAGCTTTCTTT. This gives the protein CASSQELNTEAFF.

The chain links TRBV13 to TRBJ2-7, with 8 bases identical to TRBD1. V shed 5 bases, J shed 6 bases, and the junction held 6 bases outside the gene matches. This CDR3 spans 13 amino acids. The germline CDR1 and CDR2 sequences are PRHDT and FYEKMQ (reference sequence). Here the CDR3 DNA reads TGTGCCAGCAGCGGGCCGGGACAGGCCGAGCAGTACTTC. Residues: CASSGPGQAEQYF.

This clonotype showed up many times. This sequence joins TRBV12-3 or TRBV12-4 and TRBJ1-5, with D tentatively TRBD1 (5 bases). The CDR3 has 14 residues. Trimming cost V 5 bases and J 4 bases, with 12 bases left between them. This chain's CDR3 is CASSPAGVNQPQHF. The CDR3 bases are TGTGCCAGCAGTCCGGCGGGGGTTAATCAGCCCCAGCATTTT.

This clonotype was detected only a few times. The CDR3 bases are TGCAGTGCTATTACCCCTAGCGGGGGGTCCTCCTACGAGCAGTACTTC. This codes for CSAITPSGGSSYEQYF. This sequence joins TRBV20-1 and TRBJ2-7, with 11 bases aligning to TRBD2. The length of the CDR3 is 16 residues. After removal of 4 bases from V and 0 bases from J, the junction contained 8 bases not matched to a gene. The V gene's germline CDR1 is DFQATT and CDR2 SNEGSKA (reference sequence).

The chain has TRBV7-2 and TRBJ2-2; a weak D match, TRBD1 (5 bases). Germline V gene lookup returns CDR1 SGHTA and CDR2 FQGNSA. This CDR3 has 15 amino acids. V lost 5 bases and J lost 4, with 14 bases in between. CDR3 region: CASSLIGQSTGELFF. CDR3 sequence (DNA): TGTGCCAGCAGCCTGATCGGACAAAGCACCGGGGAGCTGTTTTTT.

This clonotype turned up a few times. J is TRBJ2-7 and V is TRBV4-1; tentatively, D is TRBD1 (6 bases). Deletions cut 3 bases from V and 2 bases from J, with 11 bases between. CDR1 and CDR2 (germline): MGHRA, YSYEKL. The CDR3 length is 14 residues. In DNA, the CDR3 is TGCGCCAGCAGCCACCAGACAGGACCCTACGAGCAGTACTTC. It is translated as CASSHQTGPYEQYF.

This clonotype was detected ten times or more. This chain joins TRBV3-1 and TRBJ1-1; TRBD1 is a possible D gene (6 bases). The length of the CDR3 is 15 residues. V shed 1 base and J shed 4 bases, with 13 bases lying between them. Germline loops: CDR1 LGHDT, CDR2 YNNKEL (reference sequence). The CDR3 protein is CASSQGIQGITEAFF. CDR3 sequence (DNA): TGTGCCAGCAGCCAAGGGATACAGGGAATCACTGAAGCTTTCTTT.

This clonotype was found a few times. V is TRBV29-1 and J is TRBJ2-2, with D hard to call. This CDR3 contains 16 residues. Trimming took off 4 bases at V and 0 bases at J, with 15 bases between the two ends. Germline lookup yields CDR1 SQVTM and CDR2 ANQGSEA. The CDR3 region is CSVGGYGPTNTGELFF. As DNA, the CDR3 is TGCAGCGTTGGAGGCTATGGACCGACGAACACCGGGGAGCTGTTTTTT.

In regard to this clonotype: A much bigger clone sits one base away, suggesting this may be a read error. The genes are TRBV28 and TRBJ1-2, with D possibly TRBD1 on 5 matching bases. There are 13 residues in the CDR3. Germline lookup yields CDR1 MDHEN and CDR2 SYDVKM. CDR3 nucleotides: TGTGTCAGCAGTTCAGGGTTGGGCTATGGCTACACCTTC. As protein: CVSSSGLGYGYTF.

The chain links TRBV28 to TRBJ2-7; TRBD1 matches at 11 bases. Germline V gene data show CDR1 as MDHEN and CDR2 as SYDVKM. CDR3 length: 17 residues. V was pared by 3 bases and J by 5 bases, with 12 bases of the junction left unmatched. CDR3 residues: CASSLIGWTGGENEQYF. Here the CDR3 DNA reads TGTGCCAGCAGTTTGATTGGGTGGACAGGGGGCGAGAACGAGCAGTACTTC.

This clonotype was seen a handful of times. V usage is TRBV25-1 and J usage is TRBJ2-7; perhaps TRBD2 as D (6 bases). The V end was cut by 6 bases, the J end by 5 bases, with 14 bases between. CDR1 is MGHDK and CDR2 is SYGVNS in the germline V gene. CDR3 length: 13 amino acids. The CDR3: CASSSPPGDEQYF. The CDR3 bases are TGTGCCAGCAGCTCCCCCCCGGGGGACGAGCAGTACTTC.

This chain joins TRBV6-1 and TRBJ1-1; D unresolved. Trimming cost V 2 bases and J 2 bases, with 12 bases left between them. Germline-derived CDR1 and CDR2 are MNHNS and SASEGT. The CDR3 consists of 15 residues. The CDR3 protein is CASSESAGINTEAFF. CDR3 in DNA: TGTGCCAGCAGTGAATCGGCAGGCATCAACACTGAAGCTTTCTTT.

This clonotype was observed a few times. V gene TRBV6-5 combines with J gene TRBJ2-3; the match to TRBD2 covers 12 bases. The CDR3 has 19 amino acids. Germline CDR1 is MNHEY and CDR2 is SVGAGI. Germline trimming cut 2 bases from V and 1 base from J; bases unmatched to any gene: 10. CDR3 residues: CASSYKASGRAMGTDTQYF. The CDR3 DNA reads TGTGCCAGCAGTTACAAAGCTAGCGGGAGGGCCATGGGCACAGATACGCAGTATTTT.